Given below is one T cell receptor beta chain in context. The sample originates from a study of blood T cell repertoires in COVID-19. Study summary: Researchers got acute and convalescent COVID-19 samples from the United States, Italy and Spain. Sources were T cells, B-cell-depleted T cells, or PBMCs; the material itself was cDNA or gDNA.

Per the authors' pipeline: Using reference gene primer amplification, nucleated cell counts were estimated. The protocol was immunoSEQ multiplex PCR, while the TCRdb copy is restricted to in-frame clones and leaves out a portion. D and trimming were read from the DNA, whereas the V and J calls and clone size are those reported in that table. The data hold more than 70,000 clones, with about 86% observed a single time. The specimen was peripheral blood. This receptor was obtained from an elderly man with active or convalescent COVID-19.

The CDR3 region is CAWSSRGGQPQHF. CDR3 nucleotides: TGTGCCTGGAGTTCAAGGGGAGGTCAGCCCCAGCATTTT. J is TRBJ1-5 and V is TRBV30; D may be TRBD1 (5 bases). V lost 2 bases and J lost 6, with 11 bases in between. The CDR3 spans 13 residues. Germline lookup yields CDR1 GTSNPN and CDR2 SVGIG (reference sequence).